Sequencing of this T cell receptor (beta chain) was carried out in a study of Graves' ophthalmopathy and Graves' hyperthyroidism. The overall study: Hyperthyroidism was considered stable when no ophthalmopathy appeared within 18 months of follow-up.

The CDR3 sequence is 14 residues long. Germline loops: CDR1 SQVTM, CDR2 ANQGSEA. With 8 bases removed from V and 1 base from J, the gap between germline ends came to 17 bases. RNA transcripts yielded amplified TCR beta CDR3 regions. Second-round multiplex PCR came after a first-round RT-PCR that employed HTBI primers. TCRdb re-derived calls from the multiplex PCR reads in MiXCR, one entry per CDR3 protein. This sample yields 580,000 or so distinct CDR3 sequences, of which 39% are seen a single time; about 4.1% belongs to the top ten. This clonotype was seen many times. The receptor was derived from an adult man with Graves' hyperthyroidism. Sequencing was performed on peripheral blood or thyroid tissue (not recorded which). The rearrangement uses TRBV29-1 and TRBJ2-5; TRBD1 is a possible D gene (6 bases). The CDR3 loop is CSYSTPRGQETQYF. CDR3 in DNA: TGCAGCTACTCCACCCCCAGGGGCCAAGAGACCCAGTACTTC.